These 11 T cell receptor beta chains came from one sample sequenced in a study of human T cells and chemical hapten exposure (dated by TCRdb to about 2021). Per the publication, the time point label means: pre-sensitization, week 0. What this sample's treatment or condition label stands for: therapeutic diphenylcyclopropenone sensitization with weekly scalp DPC. Library construction relied on RACE. Sequenced on a NextSeq 500. TCRdb cleaned the public reads at Q25 with fastp, built clones with MiXCR and kept in-frame beta chains. Entries are consolidated by CDR3 protein sequence, retaining the most common genes and DNA. In this sample the table shows 350,000 to 450,000 distinct CDR3 sequences, 5.1% of which occur a single time. 2.5% to 3% of the sample is held by the ten biggest clonotypes. Sequences were derived from whole blood, sampled in connection with sensitization to the hapten diphenylcyclopropenone (DPC). Receptor source: a woman aged 50 to 60 with alopecia areata. Some clones in this sample may be carry-over from other donors' samples.

The chain couples TRBV5-6 to TRBJ2-7, with unresolved D. CDR1 and CDR2 from the germline V gene are SGHDT and YYEEEE. V lost 1 base and J 3 bases, leaving 14 bases between the germline ends. The CDR3 runs 15 residues. As DNA, the CDR3 is TGTGCCAGCAGCTTGAGTGCCGGCCCTGACTACGAGCAGTACTTC. Translation gives CASSLSAGPDYEQYF.

This clonotype was seen only a few times. The J gene is TRBJ2-2, the V gene TRBV3-1, with D unresolved. There are 13 residues in the CDR3. The V gene lost 2 bases and the J gene lost 4 bases, with 5 bases spanning the gap. Per the germline V gene, CDR1 is LGHDT and CDR2 is YNNKEL (reference sequence). The CDR3 DNA sequence: TGTGCCAGCAGCCAATACGGCACCGGGGAGCTGTTTTTT. Translated: CASSQYGTGELFF.

Ten or more counts support this clonotype. CDR3 DNA sequence: TGTGCCAGCAGCTTAGCGCAAGGGTACACGCAGTATTTT. Translated, it gives CASSLAQGYTQYF. V and J are TRBV7-8 and TRBJ2-3; D remains unclear. This CDR3 has 13 residues. CDR1 SGHVS and CDR2 FQNEAQ come from the germline V gene. The germline V and J ends were trimmed by 0 bases and 9 bases, with 10 bases remaining between them.

V is TRBV5-1 and J is TRBJ2-1, with 11 bases lining up with TRBD2. With V trimmed by 4 bases and J by 7 bases, 10 bases remained unmatched. The CDR3 runs 16 residues. Germline CDR1 reads SGHRS; CDR2 reads YFSETQ. The CDR3 nucleotides read TGCGCCAGCAGCGCCCTTCAACTAGCGGGAGTGAATGAGCAGTTCTTC. Encoded protein: CASSALQLAGVNEQFF.

This clonotype was seen more than once but under ten times. The chain uses TRBV9 and TRBJ2-7, with D possibly being TRBD2 (5 bases). The V end was cut by 0 bases, the J end by 4 bases, with 14 bases between. Germline values: CDR1 SGDLS, CDR2 YYNGEE. CDR3 size: 15 residues. The CDR3 loop reads CASSVASGIGYEQYF. The CDR3 DNA reads as TGTGCCAGCAGCGTAGCGTCGGGGATTGGTTACGAGCAGTACTTC.

This clonotype was seen just once. The chain joins TRBV19 to TRBJ2-5; weak D call: TRBD2 (5 bases). The CDR3 extends over 13 amino acids. The germline gives CDR1 LNHDA, CDR2 SQIVND (reference sequence). Trimming removed 8 bases at V and 3 bases at J, with 13 bases between. The CDR3 spells CASAGGHEETQYF. CDR3 in DNA: TGTGCCAGTGCGGGCGGGCACGAAGAGACCCAGTACTTC.

This clonotype was observed many times. CDR3 in DNA: TGTGCCAGCAGCCGCATCGGGGGAAAGGACGAGCAGTACTTC. It is translated as CASSRIGGKDEQYF. The rearrangement links TRBV3-1 to TRBJ2-7; possibly TRBD2 for D (6 bases). The CDR3 has 14 residues. The germline V gene encodes CDR1 LGHDT and CDR2 YNNKEL (reference sequence). V lost 4 bases to trimming and J lost 5 bases, with 15 bases between them.

In this sample, this clonotype turned up many times. The chain carries TRBV7-2 and TRBJ1-1, with unresolved D. Trimming shortened V by 1 base and J by 2 bases, and 11 bases separated the two germline ends. The CDR3 sequence is 15 residues long. Germline loops: CDR1 SGHTA, CDR2 FQGNSA. The CDR3 sequence: CASSLVSKGNTEAFF. In DNA form, the CDR3 reads TGTGCCAGCAGCTTAGTTTCAAAAGGCAACACTGAAGCTTTCTTT.

This clonotype was counted at least ten times. The V call is TRBV20-1, the J call TRBJ2-1; TRBD2 matches at 10 bases. J gave up 4 bases and V 3 bases, and 9 bases lay outside the gene matches. This CDR3 is 16 amino acids long. The germline V gene encodes CDR1 DFQATT and CDR2 SNEGSKA (reference sequence). This chain's CDR3 is CSASTASGSLYNEQFF. CDR3 sequence (DNA): TGCAGTGCTAGCACGGCTAGCGGGAGCTTATACAATGAGCAGTTCTTC.

This clonotype has ten or more counts. J is TRBJ2-7 and V is TRBV7-9, with 10 bases aligning to TRBD1. Looked up from germline, CDR1 is SEHNR and CDR2 is FQNEAQ (reference sequence). V lost 5 bases and J lost 0; bases outside the gene matches: 16. The CDR3 sequence is 19 residues long. The CDR3 nucleotides are TGTGCCAGCAGCCGAGCGGGACAGGGGTTGACGGGGGGCTCCTACGAGCAGTACTTC. Its protein product is CASSRAGQGLTGGSYEQYF. Complete variable domain (other parts from reference TRBV7-9 and TRBJ2-7): DTGVSQNPRHKITKRGQNVTFRCDPISEHNRLYWYRQTLGQGPEFLTYFQNEAQLEKSRLLSDRFSAERPKGSFSTLEIQRTEQGDSAMYLCASSRAGQGLTGGSYEQYFGPGTRLTVT.

This clonotype was counted between two and nine times. This chain links TRBV7-9 with TRBJ2-3; D remains unclear. Per the germline V gene, CDR1 is SEHNR and CDR2 is FQNEAQ (reference sequence). The CDR3 covers 15 residues. The germline V and J ends were trimmed by 0 bases and 0 bases, with 7 bases remaining between them. For the CDR3, the DNA is TGTGCCAGCAGCTTAGCACCCGAAAGCACAGATACGCAGTATTTT. It specifies CASSLAPESTDTQYF. Based on the CDR3 plus reference TRBV7-9 and TRBJ2-3, the full variable domain is DTGVSQNPRHKITKRGQNVTFRCDPISEHNRLYWYRQTLGQGPEFLTYFQNEAQLEKSRLLSDRFSAERPKGSFSTLEIQRTEQGDSAMYLCASSLAPESTDTQYFGPGTRLTVL.